The rows below give T cell receptor beta chains drawn from one sample of a study of identifying expanded T cells in peripheral blood. Some clones are missing from TCRdb's copy, which holds only in-frame ones; the method was immunoSEQ multiplex PCR. The repertoire includes around 100,000 clones, 88% of them detected once, and about 5.9% sits in the top ten. The material sequenced was blood. Every receptor here comes from a person aged 18-70 years in good health. Each CDR3 is given with its conserved first and last residue. The order of the fields is clone size, J gene, V gene, D gene, CDR3 protein, CDR3 DNA. D genes are given only for firm matches. Clone size is stated in some rows and not others, as once, few, many or a class when expanded.

clone size: few; J gene: TRBJ1-5; V gene: TRBV10-2; D gene: .; CDR3 protein: CASSDWDTPKNQPQHF; CDR3 DNA: TGCGCCAGCAGTGACTGGGACACCCCTAAGAATCAGCCCCAGCATTTT
clone size: .; J gene: TRBJ2-7; V gene: TRBV6-5; D gene: TRBD1; CDR3 protein: CASKGDSSYEQYF; CDR3 DNA: TGTGCCAGCAAGGGGGACAGCTCCTACGAGCAGTACTTC
clone size: once; J gene: TRBJ2-1; V gene: TRBV11-2; D gene: TRBD2; CDR3 protein: CASRPSLAGVLGEQFF; CDR3 DNA: TGTGCCAGCAGACCCTCCCTAGCGGGAGTTCTGGGTGAGCAGTTCTTC
clone size: .; J gene: TRBJ1-5; V gene: TRBV19; D gene: TRBD1; CDR3 protein: CATQRGQGVAGNQPQHF; CDR3 DNA: TGTGCCACCCAGCGAGGACAGGGGGTAGCGGGCAATCAGCCCCAGCATTTT
clone size: .; J gene: TRBJ2-3; V gene: TRBV30; D gene: .; CDR3 protein: CAWSKSAVTDTQYF; CDR3 DNA: TGTGCCTGGAGTAAGTCGGCAGTGACAGATACGCAGTATTTT
clone size: .; J gene: TRBJ2-5; V gene: TRBV14; D gene: TRBD1; CDR3 protein: CASSQVWDRGQETQYF; CDR3 DNA: TGTGCCAGCAGCCAAGTCTGGGACAGGGGACAAGAGACCCAGTACTTC
clone size: .; J gene: TRBJ2-5; V gene: TRBV5-8; D gene: .; CDR3 protein: CASSYRPASWVQETQYF; CDR3 DNA: TGTGCCAGCAGCTACCGCCCGGCTAGCTGGGTCCAGGAGACCCAGTACTTC
clone size: .; J gene: TRBJ2-4; V gene: TRBV19; D gene: .; CDR3 protein: CASRPLGQKNIQYF; CDR3 DNA: TGTGCCAGTAGACCGCTGGGACAAAAAAACATTCAGTACTTC
clone size: once; J gene: TRBJ2-2; V gene: TRBV4-1; D gene: .; CDR3 protein: CASSQEGRDLNTGELFF; CDR3 DNA: TGCGCCAGCAGCCAAGAGGGTAGGGACTTAAACACCGGGGAGCTGTTTTTT
clone size: .; J gene: TRBJ2-5; V gene: TRBV19; D gene: .; CDR3 protein: CASSILATETQYF; CDR3 DNA: TGTGCCAGTAGTATTTTGGCAACAGAGACCCAGTACTTC
clone size: .; J gene: TRBJ2-1; V gene: TRBV2; D gene: .; CDR3 protein: CASSVDSPEQFF; CDR3 DNA: TGTGCCAGCAGTGTCGACAGTCCAGAGCAGTTCTTC
clone size: .; J gene: TRBJ1-2; V gene: TRBV11-2; D gene: TRBD1; CDR3 protein: CASSPGQGRGYTF; CDR3 DNA: TGTGCCAGCAGCCCGGGACAGGGAAGAGGCTACACCTTC
clone size: .; J gene: TRBJ1-6; V gene: TRBV30; D gene: .; CDR3 protein: CAWSVGDNSPLHF; CDR3 DNA: TGTGCCTGGAGTGTTGGTGATAATTCACCCCTCCACTTT
clone size: .; J gene: TRBJ1-6; V gene: TRBV14; D gene: .; CDR3 protein: CASAVQGGSPLHF; CDR3 DNA: TGTGCCAGCGCGGTGCAGGGTGGTTCACCCCTCCACTTT
clone size: once; J gene: TRBJ1-3; V gene: TRBV2; D gene: .; CDR3 protein: CASRTQGTPGNTIYF; CDR3 DNA: TGTGCCAGCAGAACACAGGGAACCCCAGGAAACACCATATATTTT
clone size: .; J gene: TRBJ2-3; V gene: TRBV7-2; D gene: TRBD2; CDR3 protein: CASSLGLAGGNTQYF; CDR3 DNA: TGTGCCAGCAGCTTAGGACTAGCGGGCGGGAATACGCAGTATTTT
clone size: .; J gene: TRBJ2-1; V gene: TRBV21-1; D gene: .; CDR3 protein: CASSNEGTKVRNEQFF; CDR3 DNA: TGTGCCAGCAGCAATGAGGGAACTAAGGTCAGGAATGAGCAGTTCTTC
clone size: .; J gene: TRBJ1-1; V gene: TRBV9; D gene: .; CDR3 protein: CASRKGGTSDTEAFF; CDR3 DNA: TGTGCCAGCAGGAAGGGCGGCACCTCTGACACTGAAGCTTTCTTT
clone size: .; J gene: TRBJ2-7; V gene: TRBV10-3; D gene: .; CDR3 protein: CAITSGPGTYEQYF; CDR3 DNA: TGTGCCATCACTTCAGGACCTGGAACGTACGAGCAGTACTTC
clone size: .; J gene: TRBJ2-7; V gene: TRBV4-3; D gene: .; CDR3 protein: CASSQGTNFYEQYF; CDR3 DNA: TGCGCCAGCTCTCAAGGGACCAATTTCTACGAGCAGTACTTC
clone size: .; J gene: TRBJ1-5; V gene: TRBV5-1; D gene: TRBD1; CDR3 protein: CASSLGTGNQPQHF; CDR3 DNA: TGCGCCAGCAGCTTGGGGACAGGGAATCAGCCCCAGCATTTT
clone size: .; J gene: TRBJ1-1; V gene: TRBV21-1; D gene: .; CDR3 protein: CASSKGIVVGDPTGDTEAFF; CDR3 DNA: TGTGCCAGCAGCAAAGGCATCGTAGTAGGGGACCCCACAGGGGACACTGAAGCTTTCTTT
clone size: .; J gene: TRBJ1-2; V gene: TRBV6-5; D gene: .; CDR3 protein: CASRAGTLYGYTF; CDR3 DNA: TGTGCCAGCAGAGCCGGGACACTTTATGGCTACACCTTC
clone size: .; J gene: TRBJ1-2; V gene: TRBV30; D gene: .; CDR3 protein: CAWSVRGTGYTF; CDR3 DNA: TGTGCCTGGAGTGTCAGGGGAACTGGCTACACCTTC
clone size: .; J gene: TRBJ1-6; V gene: TRBV5-1; D gene: TRBD1; CDR3 protein: CASSIGTAYNSPLHF; CDR3 DNA: TGCGCCAGCAGCATCGGGACAGCTTATAATTCACCCCTCCACTTT
clone size: .; J gene: TRBJ2-1; V gene: TRBV5-1; D gene: .; CDR3 protein: CASSLGEGYYNEQFF; CDR3 DNA: TGCGCCAGCAGCTTGGGGGAAGGGTACTACAATGAGCAGTTCTTC
clone size: .; J gene: TRBJ1-5; V gene: TRBV12-5; D gene: .; CDR3 protein: CASGGFRQPQHF; CDR3 DNA: TGTGCTAGTGGCGGTTTCAGGCAGCCCCAGCATTTT
clone size: .; J gene: TRBJ1-4; V gene: TRBV29-1; D gene: .; CDR3 protein: CSAILVSEGEKLFF; CDR3 DNA: TGCAGCGCTATACTGGTTTCAGAAGGTGAAAAACTGTTTTTT
clone size: .; J gene: TRBJ2-1; V gene: TRBV2; D gene: TRBD1; CDR3 protein: CASSGDRGEQFF; CDR3 DNA: TGTGCCAGCAGTGGCGACAGGGGTGAGCAGTTCTTC
clone size: .; J gene: TRBJ1-5; V gene: TRBV25-1; D gene: .; CDR3 protein: CATRTRGRNSNQPQHF; CDR3 DNA: TGTGCCACCCGAACGCGGGGAAGGAATAGCAATCAGCCCCAGCATTTT
clone size: .; J gene: TRBJ1-5; V gene: TRBV27; D gene: TRBD1; CDR3 protein: CASSPFPTGNQPQHF; CDR3 DNA: TGTGCCAGCAGTCCCTTCCCGACAGGGAATCAGCCCCAGCATTTT
clone size: few; J gene: TRBJ1-2; V gene: TRBV27; D gene: TRBD1; CDR3 protein: CASGTEGAGGYTF; CDR3 DNA: TGTGCCAGCGGAACCGAGGGGGCTGGGGGCTACACCTTC
clone size: few; J gene: TRBJ1-2; V gene: TRBV30; D gene: TRBD1; CDR3 protein: CAWGPGTEDYTF; CDR3 DNA: TGTGCCTGGGGCCCGGGGACAGAGGACTACACCTTC
clone size: .; J gene: TRBJ2-3; V gene: TRBV5-6; D gene: .; CDR3 protein: CASSLVHAFTDTQYF; CDR3 DNA: TGTGCCAGCAGCTTGGTCCATGCATTCACAGATACGCAGTATTTT
clone size: .; J gene: TRBJ2-5; V gene: TRBV5-8; D gene: TRBD2; CDR3 protein: CASSSAGGLETQYF; CDR3 DNA: TGTGCCAGCAGCTCGGCGGGAGGGTTGGAGACCCAGTACTTC
clone size: .; J gene: TRBJ2-7; V gene: TRBV6-5; D gene: .; CDR3 protein: CASSYKVYYEQYF; CDR3 DNA: TGTGCCAGCAGTTACAAGGTTTACTACGAGCAGTACTTC
clone size: .; J gene: TRBJ1-1; V gene: TRBV14; D gene: .; CDR3 protein: CASSQDPRAEAFF; CDR3 DNA: TGTGCCAGCAGCCAAGATCCCCGCGCTGAAGCTTTCTTT
clone size: few; J gene: TRBJ2-1; V gene: TRBV18; D gene: .; CDR3 protein: CASSIGRDNEQFF; CDR3 DNA: TGTGCCAGCTCAATAGGGCGGGACAATGAGCAGTTCTTC
clone size: .; J gene: TRBJ2-5; V gene: TRBV19; D gene: TRBD2; CDR3 protein: CASSIRTSGGEVETQYF; CDR3 DNA: TGTGCCAGTAGTATCCGGACTAGCGGGGGGGAGGTGGAGACCCAGTACTTC